The rows below give T cell receptor beta chains drawn from one sample of a study of blood T cell repertoires in COVID-19. The protocol was immunoSEQ multiplex PCR, while the TCRdb copy is restricted to in-frame clones and leaves out a portion. The data hold about 370,000 clones, with 85% to 90% observed a single time. The sample consisted of peripheral blood. The receptors originated from a man aged 18 to 30 with active or convalescent COVID-19. The CDR3 runs from the conserved cysteine through the conserved F or W. The D gene is left open where the match is weak. Clone size is given for some rows only: seen once, a few or many times, or a class if the clone is expanded.

.	.	TRBV18	TRBJ2-6	CASSPAVGRKGLPTGANVLTF	TGTGCCAGCTCACCCGCGGTTGGACGTAAAGGTCTACCAACTGGGGCCAACGTGCTGACTTTC
TRBD2	once	TRBV7-3	TRBJ2-2	CASSLNSGSVYGELFF	TGTGCCAGCAGCTTAAATAGCGGGAGCGTCTACGGGGAGCTGTTTTTT
.	.	TRBV25-1	TRBJ1-2	CASSEIEAGEGGYTF	TGTGCCAGCAGTGAAATAGAGGCAGGGGAGGGGGGCTACACCTTC
TRBD1	.	TRBV7-9	TRBJ2-7	CAISKGASYEQYF	TGTGCCATAAGCAAGGGGGCCTCCTACGAGCAGTACTTC
.	once	TRBV7-2	TRBJ1-5	CASSLWGQGQPQHF	TGTGCCAGCAGCTTATGGGGGCAGGGTCAGCCCCAGCATTTT
.	.	TRBV7-8	TRBJ1-3	CASSRTGFGNTIYF	TGTGCCAGCAGCCGAACAGGTTTCGGAAACACCATATATTTT
.	.	TRBV7-9	TRBJ1-4	CASSPPVRYRTNEKLFF	TGTGCCAGCAGCCCCCCGGTCCGATATCGCACTAATGAAAAACTGTTTTTT
.	.	TRBV28	TRBJ1-4	CASSLYGGVGEKLFF	TGTGCCAGCAGTTTATACGGAGGGGTTGGGGAAAAACTGTTTTTT
TRBD2	.	TRBV10-2	TRBJ2-1	CASSESGRAVSNEQFF	TGCGCCAGCAGTGAGAGCGGGAGGGCCGTCAGTAATGAGCAGTTCTTC
TRBD1	.	TRBV7-9	TRBJ1-5	CASSGPGQDIGQPQHF	TGTGCCAGCAGCGGCCCGGGACAGGATATTGGACAGCCCCAGCATTTT
TRBD2	.	TRBV28	TRBJ2-7	CASSVAGLTYEQYF	TGTGCCAGCAGCGTAGCGGGGCTTACCTACGAGCAGTACTTC
.	.	TRBV7-3	TRBJ1-1	CASSYHAGEILNTEAFF	TGTGCCAGCAGCTACCATGCGGGGGAGATTTTGAACACTGAAGCTTTCTTT
.	.	TRBV28	TRBJ2-6	CASSSSLARSGANVLTF	TGTGCCAGCAGTTCCTCCCTGGCCCGCTCTGGGGCCAACGTCCTGACTTTC
TRBD2	.	TRBV5-4	TRBJ2-1	CASSLVSGSSYNEQFF	TGTGCCAGCAGCTTGGTGAGCGGGAGCTCCTACAATGAGCAGTTCTTC
TRBD2	.	TRBV19	TRBJ2-7	CASRSTSLSYEQYF	TGTGCCAGTAGATCGACTAGCCTCTCCTACGAGCAGTACTTC
.	.	TRBV19	TRBJ1-1	CASSRSRNTEAFF	TGTGCCAGCAGTAGGAGCAGGAACACTGAAGCTTTCTTT
.	.	TRBV5-4	TRBJ2-1	CASSRGLDNEQFF	TGTGCCAGCAGCCGTGGACTCGACAATGAGCAGTTCTTC
.	.	TRBV7-9	TRBJ1-1	CASSLSGTEAFF	TGTGCCAGCAGCTTATCGGGTACTGAAGCTTTCTTT
.	.	TRBV12-3/TRBV12-4	TRBJ2-2	CASRLSGMGELFF	TGTGCCAGCAGACTATCAGGGATGGGGGAGCTGTTTTTT
.	.	TRBV7-9	TRBJ2-7	CASSPTGSYEQYF	TGTGCCAGCAGCCCAACAGGGTCCTACGAGCAGTACTTC
TRBD1	.	TRBV3-1/TRBV3-2	TRBJ2-7	CASSQDTRGPYEQYF	TGTGCCAGCAGCCAAGATACCAGGGGGCCCTACGAGCAGTACTTC
TRBD1	.	TRBV3-1/TRBV3-2	TRBJ2-1	CASSQDQKRTGISYNEQFF	TGTGCCAGCAGCCAAGATCAGAAAAGGACAGGCATCTCCTACAATGAGCAGTTCTTC
.	few	TRBV27	TRBJ2-1	CASSLTSPTYNEQFF	TGTGCCAGCAGTTTAACCTCACCTACCTACAATGAGCAGTTCTTC
.	.	TRBV19	TRBJ2-2	CASNPGLRGTGELFF	TGTGCCAGCAACCCAGGACTCAGAGGTACCGGGGAGCTGTTTTTT
TRBD2	.	TRBV7-6	TRBJ2-7	CASSLEASGDSSYEQYF	TGTGCCAGCAGCTTAGAGGCTAGCGGGGACTCCTCCTACGAGCAGTACTTC
.	.	TRBV27	TRBJ2-1	CASSLGSGGRSYNEQFF	TGTGCCAGCAGTTTGGGGTCCGGGGGGCGATCCTACAATGAGCAGTTCTTC
.	.	TRBV25-1	TRBJ1-4	CASSESGGRQELFF	TGTGCCAGCAGTGAATCGGGGGGAAGACAGGAACTGTTTTTT
TRBD1	.	TRBV19	TRBJ1-2	CATSGTGTIYGYTF	TGTGCCACCTCCGGGACAGGGACCATCTATGGCTACACCTTC
.	.	TRBV3-1/TRBV3-2	TRBJ1-1	CASSQSGQMNTEAFF	TGTGCCAGCAGCCAATCGGGACAAATGAACACTGAAGCTTTCTTT
.	.	TRBV11-3	TRBJ2-3	CASSPAYRADTDTQYF	TGTGCCAGCTCCCCCGCGTACAGGGCCGACACAGATACGCAGTATTTT
.	.	TRBV7-2	TRBJ1-2	CASSLVTSSEGVNRGYTF	TGTGCCAGCAGCTTAGTCACTTCGTCCGAGGGGGTCAATCGTGGCTACACCTTC
.	once	TRBV6-2/TRBV6-3	TRBJ2-7	CASSYSPVYEQYF	TGTGCCAGCAGTTACTCCCCTGTCTACGAGCAGTACTTC
TRBD2	.	TRBV6-5	TRBJ2-3	CASSPSGGVTDTQYF	TGTGCCAGCAGTCCTAGCGGGGGGGTAACAGATACGCAGTATTTT
.	.	TRBV6-6	TRBJ2-7	CARANAYEQYF	TGTGCCCGAGCCAACGCCTACGAGCAGTACTTC
TRBD2	.	TRBV7-6	TRBJ2-7	CASSLGGNGTSGGNWQYF	TGTGCCAGCAGCTTGGGTGGAAATGGGACTAGCGGGGGAAATTGGCAGTACTTC
TRBD2	.	TRBV5-4	TRBJ2-2	CASSKLATNTGELFF	TGTGCCAGCAGCAAACTAGCGACGAACACCGGGGAGCTGTTTTTT
TRBD1	.	TRBV28	TRBJ1-1	CASSSGTGGVYTEAFF	TGTGCCAGCAGTTCCGGGACAGGGGGCGTGTATACTGAAGCTTTCTTT
.	.	TRBV20-1	TRBJ2-2	CSASPRNTGELFF	TGCAGTGCTAGTCCCAGGAACACCGGGGAGCTGTTTTTT
.	.	TRBV10-3	TRBJ2-5	CAIRDTDGETQYF	TGTGCCATCAGGGACACGGACGGAGAGACCCAGTACTTC
TRBD1	.	TRBV28	TRBJ2-5	CASRQTGQETQYF	TGTGCCAGCAGGCAGACAGGGCAAGAGACCCAGTACTTC
.	.	TRBV6-5	TRBJ2-2	CASSFARQSITGELFF	TGTGCCAGCAGTTTTGCCCGACAGTCGATCACCGGGGAGCTGTTTTTT
TRBD1	.	TRBV5-5	TRBJ1-2	CASSSTGTGGAHYGYTF	TGTGCCAGCAGCTCAACCGGGACAGGGGGCGCTCACTATGGCTACACCTTC
TRBD1	.	TRBV15	TRBJ2-2	CATSRPGTGYGGELFF	TGTGCCACCAGCAGACCCGGGACAGGGTACGGCGGGGAGCTGTTTTTT
TRBD2	.	TRBV5-6	TRBJ2-1	CASSLGGGVGNEQFF	TGTGCCAGCAGCTTGGGGGGAGGGGTTGGCAATGAGCAGTTCTTC
.	.	TRBV6-5	TRBJ1-4	CASSYVSGVDEKLFF	TGTGCCAGCAGTTACGTGTCAGGGGTGGATGAAAAACTGTTTTTT